The entry that follows covers one T cell receptor (beta chain) sequence. This sample was included in a study of blood T cell repertoires in COVID-19. In the study overall: T cells, B-cell-depleted T cells, or PBMCs supplied cDNA or gDNA.

Assay used: immunoSEQ multiplex PCR; TCRdb lists only in-frame clones, some missing. The sample holds approximately 300,000 clones, more than 90% seen once. V was cut by 0 bases and J by 4 bases, with 10 bases left in between. The CDR3 contains 15 residues. Germline lookup yields CDR1 SGHKS and CDR2 YYEKEE (reference sequence). The genes are TRBV5-5 and TRBJ1-4; no clear D. The sequence was collected from a man between 60 and 70 years old who had recovered from COVID-19. The sample was PBMCs or T cells enriched from blood (not recorded which). CDR3 nucleotide sequence: TGTGCCAGCAGCTTGGCCGCAAGTAGTAATGAAAAACTGTTTTTT. It yields the protein CASSLAASSNEKLFF.